This T cell receptor (beta chain) is drawn from a study of Graves' ophthalmopathy and Graves' hyperthyroidism (dated by TCRdb to 2017 to 2018). For the wider study: Peripheral blood was collected at initial diagnosis, before any treatment. A discovery set of 100 patients (approximately 45 ophthalmopathy, 57 stable hyperthyroidism) was enrolled to explore V-J signatures distinguishing ophthalmopathy from hyperthyroidism. The approximately 100 discovery patients were randomly split 7:3 into training and test sets. After sampling, hyperthyroidism patients received methimazole starting at 30 mg daily, and ophthalmopathy patients received high-dose intravenous methylprednisolone. The study used TCR beta repertoire signatures to distinguish Graves' ophthalmopathy from Graves' hyperthyroidism and to predict progression to ophthalmopathy. T-cell repertoires of thyroid tissue and blood were compared in over 5 hyperthyroidism patients. In total, under 150 blood samples were TCR-sequenced: approximately 42 ophthalmopathy, roughly 77 hyperthyroidism and roughly 17 hyperthyroidism-to-ophthalmopathy patients. An independent validation cohort comprised fewer than 20 hyperthyroidism patients and over 15 patients who later progressed from hyperthyroidism to ophthalmopathy.

Turning to this clonotype: Its antigen remains unidentified. It has no much larger one-base neighbor in the sample; base qualities were not kept.

Here is what the overall study found, with its caveats: In validation, the model predicted ophthalmopathy progression with about 71% sensitivity and approximately 75% specificity; approximately 12 predicted patients were CT-confirmed with GO in a median of about 6.2 months. Most expanded thyroid clonotypes with frequency above 0.001 were also detected in blood, suggesting blood repertoires may reflect the thyroid immune response. In cross-validation, the 13-signature model distinguished ophthalmopathy from stable hyperthyroidism with about 90% sensitivity and 81.08% specificity, while in the test set the corresponding values were around 79% and 71%. No statistical method was used to predetermine the sample size, and group allocation was not hidden from the investigators.

In the germline V gene, CDR1 corresponds to SGHVS and CDR2 to FQNEAQ. The V end loses 1 base and the J end loses 4 bases, and a stretch of 10 bases separates them. From the cysteine through the phenylalanine, the CDR3 covers 14 amino acids. Left in the record is the CDR3 DNA by itself, 42 bases read in frame from the first base. Ophthalmopathy patients were characterized by moderately to severely active disease, a Clinical Activity Score of at least 3, a NOSPECS grade of at least 4, and a disease duration under 3 months. Patients with other autoimmune diseases, uncontrolled infections, pregnancy or lactation were excluded from the study. Clinical symptoms, serum thyroxine, TRAb, thyroid ultrasound and orbital computed tomography were used for diagnosis. Ficoll-Paque density gradient centrifugation was used to isolate PBMCs from 8 to 10 ml of fresh peripheral blood. Total RNA was extracted with Trizol reagent and quality-checked on an Agilent 2100 Bioanalyzer.

For repertoire sequencing, TCR beta CDR3 regions were amplified from RNA transcripts. A first-round RT-PCR used HTBI primers with the Qiagen OneStep RT-PCR kit, followed by a second-round multiplex PCR, size selection and purification. Libraries were sequenced paired-end with 100 bp reads on an Illumina HiSeq2000. The study's processing was this. SOAPnuke was used to process the reads, removing any read that contained adapters or uncalled bases, had a mean Phred below 15, or lacked an exact match to the constant primer or identifier. COPE v1.2.5 was used to merge the high-quality paired reads. Clonotypes were defined as unique nucleotide sequences and were aligned to IMGT TRB V, D and J references using MiTCR v1.1. Analysis was restricted to V-J combinations with a frequency above 0.0001, which covered 99% to 99.2% of repertoires. For each V-J combination, a TCR clonal expansion and chaos score was defined as the ratio of F50 clonal expansion to chaos observed in the TCRdist matrix. Features were reduced by Welch's t-statistics and random forest to approximately 12 V-J combinations, which fed a naive Bayes classifier. The Morisita-Horn index was used to measure how similar the thyroid and blood repertoires were. The public sequencing data were trimmed at Q25 with fastp and processed into clonotypes with MiXCR by TCRdb, which kept only in-frame beta chains. Rows with a matching CDR3 protein are joined into one entry that keeps the most common DNA and genes. The V and J calls follow TCRdb's processing rather than the paper's. Present in this sample are some 400,000 distinct CDR3 sequences, about a sixth of which were seen just once. The top ten constitute around 1.6% of the sample.

The sequencing sample was made of peripheral blood. The receptor chain draws on TRBV7-8 and TRBJ1-1; TRBD1 might be the D gene, on 5 matching bases. This sequence was found in a young woman with Graves' ophthalmopathy. Donor details come from another sample of the same person, matched by shared clones. The CDR3 has the sequence CASSLGQGVTEAFF. In nucleotides, the sequence is TGTGCCAGCAGCTTAGGGCAAGGGGTCACTGAAGCTTTCTTT.